Described below is a single TCR beta chain sequence and its context. This sample was included in a study of OX40 agonist ivuxolimab in advanced cancers. The wider study: Those enrolled were 80% to 85% male, with a mean age of approximately 60 years and ages from roughly 20 to 90.

Germline CDR1 reads MDHEN; CDR2 reads SYDVKM. Unmatched junction bases numbered 0, after V lost 2 bases and J lost 7 bases. This CDR3 comprises 12 residues. Assay: immunoSEQ multiplex PCR; the TCRdb copy retains only in-frame clones and omits some. The sample lists around 65,000 clones; approximately 90% were seen once. This sequence joins TRBV28 and TRBJ1-2; 8 bases line up with TRBD1. This receptor was obtained from an adult with an advanced solid tumor such as melanoma, head and neck, liver or kidney cancer. Sequences were derived from CD4+ or CD8+ T cells sorted from blood, sampled in a trial of the OX40 agonist ivuxolimab. The CDR3 here is CASSLDRGGYTF. CDR3 sequence (DNA): TGTGCCAGCAGTTTAGACAGGGGTGGCTACACCTTC.